Listed below are T cell receptor beta chains from one sample, sequenced in a study of shared clonotypes between healthy human individuals. Clones were read by immunoSEQ multiplex PCR, and TCRdb kept only the in-frame ones, dropping some. The sample yields 2 million to 2.5 million clones, approximately 93% seen once. The sequencing sample was made of naive CD4+ T cells from PBMCs. All receptors derive from a man aged 18 to 29 in good health. Some clones in this sample may be carry-over from other donors' samples. The CDR3 runs from the conserved cysteine through the conserved F or W. A D gene is named only where the DNA matches it firmly. Rows may omit the clone size; those that give it use once, few, many or a size class.

TRBJ1-2 | - | - | TRBV30 | CAWTPAGGYGYTF | TGTGCCTGGACTCCGGCTGGGGGTTATGGCTACACCTTC
TRBJ2-3 | TRBD1 | - | TRBV28 | CASSLGQGVTNTQYF | TGTGCCAGCAGTTTAGGTCAGGGGGTCACAAATACGCAGTATTTT
TRBJ1-1 | TRBD1 | - | TRBV5-1 | CASSLDSGDREAFF | TGCGCCAGCAGCTTGGATTCGGGGGACAGGGAAGCTTTCTTT
TRBJ2-7 | - | - | TRBV5-1 | CASSWGAYEQYF | TGCGCCAGCAGCTGGGGAGCATACGAGCAGTACTTC
TRBJ1-2 | - | - | TRBV27 | CASSLGGGTSGGYTF | TGTGCCAGCAGTTTAGGAGGGGGAACCTCGGGGGGCTACACCTTC
TRBJ2-7 | - | - | TRBV6-5 | CASSYLGRDGEQYF | TGTGCCAGCAGTTACTTGGGCAGGGACGGCGAGCAGTACTTC
TRBJ2-5 | - | - | TRBV5-1 | CASSNSEVLSETQYF | TGCGCCAGCAGCAATAGCGAGGTATTGAGCGAGACCCAGTACTTC
TRBJ1-1 | - | - | TRBV28 | CASSSGLDNTEAFF | TGTGCCAGCAGTTCCGGACTCGATAACACTGAAGCTTTCTTT
TRBJ1-3 | - | - | TRBV5-8 | CASSHGSSGNTIYF | TGTGCCAGCAGCCATGGAAGCTCTGGAAACACCATATATTTT
TRBJ2-5 | - | - | TRBV5-4 | CASSSSQDTGETQYF | TGTGCCAGCAGCTCATCCCAGGATACTGGAGAGACCCAGTACTTC
TRBJ1-2 | - | few | TRBV2 | CASSERQIFYGYTF | TGTGCCAGCAGTGAACGACAGATCTTCTATGGCTACACCTTC
TRBJ2-5 | - | - | TRBV6-5 | CASSYTGNQETQYF | TGTGCCAGCAGTTACACCGGCAACCAAGAGACCCAGTACTTC
TRBJ2-3 | - | - | TRBV11-2 | CASNPRTGPDTQYF | TGTGCCAGCAACCCGAGGACGGGACCAGATACGCAGTATTTT
TRBJ2-5 | - | - | TRBV4-2 | CASSQDPATQETQYF | TGTGCCAGCAGCCAAGACCCCGCTACCCAAGAGACCCAGTACTTC
TRBJ2-1 | TRBD2 | - | TRBV19 | CASKGKRGPSYNEQFF | TGTGCCAGTAAGGGGAAGCGGGGGCCCTCCTACAATGAGCAGTTCTTC
TRBJ1-4 | - | - | TRBV7-8 | CASSFPGQNEKLFF | TGTGCCAGCAGCTTTCCGGGCCAGAATGAAAAACTGTTTTTT
TRBJ1-1 | - | - | TRBV6-1 | CASSELVRMNTEAFF | TGTGCCAGCAGTGAACTAGTCAGGATGAACACTGAAGCTTTCTTT
TRBJ2-7 | - | - | TRBV28 | CASSGGGHSAYEQYF | TGTGCCAGCAGTGGTGGCGGGCACTCGGCCTACGAGCAGTACTTC
TRBJ1-1 | - | - | TRBV4-1 | CASSQERQSPMNTEAFF | TGCGCCAGCAGCCAAGAACGACAGAGCCCAATGAACACTGAAGCTTTCTTT
TRBJ2-5 | - | - | TRBV7-3 | CASSLNGGLGETQYF | TGTGCCAGCAGCTTAAATGGAGGGCTGGGGGAGACCCAGTACTTC
TRBJ2-5 | - | - | TRBV5-1 | CASSRDEGTQYF | TGCGCCAGCAGCCGCGACGAAGGGACCCAGTACTTC
TRBJ2-1 | - | - | TRBV27 | CASSLSPGLYNEQFF | TGTGCCAGCAGTTTAAGCCCCGGGCTGTACAATGAGCAGTTCTTC
TRBJ2-7 | - | - | TRBV6-5 | CASSYRGAIYEQYF | TGTGCCAGCAGTTACAGGGGAGCCATCTACGAGCAGTACTTC
TRBJ1-3 | - | - | TRBV10-1 | CASRGRGIYF | TGCGCCAGCAGAGGGAGAGGCATATATTTT
TRBJ2-2 | - | once | TRBV6-1 | CAALIGNTGELFF | TGTGCCGCCCTTATAGGTAACACCGGGGAGCTGTTTTTT
TRBJ1-3 | TRBD1 | - | TRBV7-8 | CASSSRTGLRSGNTIYF | TGTGCCAGCAGTTCCCGGACAGGGCTAAGGTCTGGAAACACCATATATTTT
TRBJ1-4 | - | - | TRBV28 | CASSPSGAATNEKLFF | TGTGCCAGCAGTCCCTCCGGTGCGGCAACTAATGAAAAACTGTTTTTT
TRBJ2-6 | - | - | TRBV19 | CAQPRSGANVLTF | TGTGCTCAACCCCGCTCTGGGGCCAACGTCCTGACTTTC
TRBJ1-5 | - | - | TRBV5-4 | CASSLYSGGGGNQPQHF | TGTGCCAGCAGCTTGTATTCCGGGGGTGGGGGCAATCAGCCCCAGCATTTT
TRBJ1-2 | TRBD1 | - | TRBV5-4 | CASSSDRGPKYGYTF | TGTGCCAGCAGCAGTGACAGGGGGCCGAAGTATGGCTACACCTTC
TRBJ1-4 | - | - | TRBV4-1 | CASSQLETTNEKLFF | TGCGCCAGCAGCCAACTCGAGACAACTAATGAAAAACTGTTTTTT
TRBJ2-5 | - | - | TRBV11-1 | CASRPRGGRETQYF | TGTGCCAGCAGACCCCGGGGAGGACGGGAGACCCAGTACTTC
TRBJ2-4 | TRBD2 | - | TRBV9 | CASSVASGSLGAKNIQYF | TGTGCCAGCAGCGTTGCCAGCGGGAGCCTGGGAGCCAAAAACATTCAGTACTTC
TRBJ2-1 | - | - | TRBV19 | CASSIAPSGLRGNEQFF | TGTGCCAGTAGTATCGCCCCGTCGGGACTCAGGGGCAATGAGCAGTTCTTC
TRBJ1-5 | - | once | TRBV6-1 | CASIGPSGSNQPQHF | TGTGCCAGCATTGGACCAAGTGGGAGCAATCAGCCCCAGCATTTT
TRBJ2-3 | - | once | TRBV10-3 | CAISENPDTQYF | TGTGCCATCAGTGAGAATCCTGATACGCAGTATTTT
TRBJ2-2 | TRBD2 | - | TRBV6-1 | CASRQLAGTGELFF | TGTGCCAGCAGACAACTAGCGGGCACCGGGGAGCTGTTTTTT
TRBJ1-1 | - | few | TRBV19 | CASSISAHIEAFF | TGTGCCAGTAGTATATCCGCTCATATTGAAGCTTTCTTT
TRBJ2-1 | TRBD2 | - | TRBV6-1 | CASSEVRSGLEQFF | TGTGCCAGCAGTGAAGTTCGTTCGGGACTAGAGCAGTTCTTC
TRBJ1-6 | - | - | TRBV28 | CASSDPGTSYNSPLHF | TGTGCCAGCAGCGACCCCGGGACAAGCTATAATTCACCCCTCCACTTT
TRBJ1-5 | TRBD1 | - | TRBV7-2 | CASSTRQGGGQPQHF | TGTGCCAGCAGCACGCGACAGGGGGGCGGACAGCCCCAGCATTTT
TRBJ2-7 | TRBD1 | - | TRBV11-2 | CASSLTGQGFYEQYF | TGTGCCAGCAGCCTCACCGGACAGGGCTTCTACGAGCAGTACTTC
TRBJ2-7 | TRBD2 | - | TRBV29-1 | CSVVGSGRVYEQYF | TGCAGCGTTGTTGGTAGCGGGAGAGTTTACGAGCAGTACTTC
TRBJ2-7 | - | - | TRBV19 | CASSTNLEGNRQYF | TGTGCCAGTAGTACCAACCTAGAGGGGAATAGGCAGTACTTC
TRBJ1-4 | TRBD1 | once | TRBV28 | CASSWDRGDGKLFF | TGTGCCAGCAGCTGGGACAGGGGGGATGGAAAACTGTTTTTT
TRBJ1-4 | - | - | TRBV27 | CASSFTRGAEEKLFF | TGTGCCAGCAGTTTTACAAGGGGAGCGGAAGAAAAACTGTTTTTT
TRBJ2-7 | TRBD2 | - | TRBV5-8 | CASSFGLDGSSGTEQYF | TGTGCCAGCAGCTTCGGCCTAGACGGCTCTAGCGGGACCGAGCAGTACTTC
TRBJ2-2 | TRBD2 | - | TRBV9 | CASSVIGLAANTGELFF | TGTGCCAGCAGCGTAATCGGACTAGCGGCGAACACCGGGGAGCTGTTTTTT
TRBJ2-5 | - | once | TRBV10-1 | CASSRQSQETQYF | TGCGCCAGCAGTCGACAGTCACAAGAGACCCAGTACTTC
TRBJ1-4 | TRBD1 | once | TRBV28 | CASSVIGDRDSTNEKLFF | TGTGCCAGCAGTGTGATCGGGGACAGGGACTCAACTAATGAAAAACTGTTTTTT
TRBJ1-5 | - | - | TRBV5-1 | CASSLGPYSNQPQHF | TGCGCCAGCAGCTTGGGGCCATATAGCAATCAGCCCCAGCATTTT
TRBJ1-1 | - | - | TRBV5-1 | CASKVTQNTEAFF | TGCGCCAGCAAGGTAACCCAGAACACTGAAGCTTTCTTT
TRBJ2-1 | - | - | TRBV14 | CASSQGLGNEQFF | TGTGCCAGCAGCCAAGGCTTGGGGAATGAGCAGTTCTTC
TRBJ2-2 | TRBD1 | - | TRBV25-1 | CASSEWGQGHTGELFF | TGTGCCAGCAGTGAATGGGGACAGGGACATACCGGGGAGCTGTTTTTT
TRBJ2-7 | TRBD1 | - | TRBV9 | CASSEQGVADYEQYF | TGTGCCAGCAGCGAACAGGGGGTGGCAGACTACGAGCAGTACTTC